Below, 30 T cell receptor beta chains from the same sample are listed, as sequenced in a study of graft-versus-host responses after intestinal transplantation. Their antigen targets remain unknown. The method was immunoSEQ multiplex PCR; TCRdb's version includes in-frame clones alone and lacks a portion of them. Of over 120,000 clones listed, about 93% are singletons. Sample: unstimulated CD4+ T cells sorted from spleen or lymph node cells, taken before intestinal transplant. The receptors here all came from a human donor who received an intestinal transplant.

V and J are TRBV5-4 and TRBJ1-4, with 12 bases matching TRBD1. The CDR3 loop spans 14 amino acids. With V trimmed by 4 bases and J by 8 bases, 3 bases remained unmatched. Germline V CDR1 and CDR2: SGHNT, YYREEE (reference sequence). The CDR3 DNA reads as TGTGCCAGCAGCAGGGACAGGGGGCGGGAAAAACTGTTTTTT. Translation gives CASSRDRGREKLFF.

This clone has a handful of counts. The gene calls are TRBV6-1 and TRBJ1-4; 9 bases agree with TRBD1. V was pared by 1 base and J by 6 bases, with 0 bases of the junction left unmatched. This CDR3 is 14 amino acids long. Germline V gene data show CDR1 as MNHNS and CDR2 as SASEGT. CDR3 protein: CASSEGTGDEKLFF. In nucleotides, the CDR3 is TGTGCCAGCAGTGAAGGGACAGGGGATGAAAAACTGTTTTTT.

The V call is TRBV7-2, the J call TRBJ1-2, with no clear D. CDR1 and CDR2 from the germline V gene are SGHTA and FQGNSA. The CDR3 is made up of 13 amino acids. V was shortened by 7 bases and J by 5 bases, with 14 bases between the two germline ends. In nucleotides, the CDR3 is TGTGCCAGCACCCCTGCCGCCCGTTATGGCTACACCTTC. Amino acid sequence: CASTPAARYGYTF.

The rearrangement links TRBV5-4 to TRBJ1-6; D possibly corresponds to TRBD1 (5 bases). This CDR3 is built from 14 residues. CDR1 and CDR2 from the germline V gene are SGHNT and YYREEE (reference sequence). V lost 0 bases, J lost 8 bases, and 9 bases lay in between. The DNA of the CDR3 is TGTGCCAGCAGCTTGGAAGGGGCCCATTCACCCCTCCACTTT. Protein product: CASSLEGAHSPLHF.

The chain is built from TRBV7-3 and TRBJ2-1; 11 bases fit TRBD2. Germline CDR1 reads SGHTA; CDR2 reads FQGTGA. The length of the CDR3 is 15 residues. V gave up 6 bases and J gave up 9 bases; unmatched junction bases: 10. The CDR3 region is CASSLAGGFFPEQFF. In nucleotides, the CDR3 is TGTGCCAGCAGTCTAGCGGGAGGTTTTTTCCCTGAGCAGTTCTTC.

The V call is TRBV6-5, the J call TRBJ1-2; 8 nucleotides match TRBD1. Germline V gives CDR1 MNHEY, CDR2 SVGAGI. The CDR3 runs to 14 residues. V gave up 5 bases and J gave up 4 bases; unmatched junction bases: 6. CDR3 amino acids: CASSEDRGTYGYTF. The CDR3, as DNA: TGTGCCAGCAGTGAAGACAGGGGAACCTATGGCTACACCTTC.

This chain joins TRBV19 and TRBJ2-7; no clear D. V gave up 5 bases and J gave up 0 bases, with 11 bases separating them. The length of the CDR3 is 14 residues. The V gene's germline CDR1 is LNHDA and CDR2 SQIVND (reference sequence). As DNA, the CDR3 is TGTGCCAGTAGTGGGGTTGCAAGCTCCTACGAGCAGTACTTC. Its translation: CASSGVASSYEQYF.

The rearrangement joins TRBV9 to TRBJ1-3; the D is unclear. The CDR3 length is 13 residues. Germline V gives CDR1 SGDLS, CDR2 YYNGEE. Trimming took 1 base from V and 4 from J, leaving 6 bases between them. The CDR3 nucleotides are TGTGCCAGCAGCGTAACAGTGGGAAACACCATATATTTT. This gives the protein CASSVTVGNTIYF. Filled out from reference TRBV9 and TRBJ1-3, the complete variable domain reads DSGVTQTPKHLITATGQRVTLRCSPRSGDLSVYWYQQSLDQGLQFLIQYYNGEERAKGNILERFSAQQFPDLHSELNLSSLELGDSALYFCASSVTVGNTIYFGEGSWLTVV.

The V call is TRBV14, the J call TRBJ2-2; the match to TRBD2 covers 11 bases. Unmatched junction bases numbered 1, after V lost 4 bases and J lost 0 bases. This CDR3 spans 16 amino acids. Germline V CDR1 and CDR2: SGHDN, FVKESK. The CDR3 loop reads CASSPSGRTNTGELFF. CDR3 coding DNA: TGTGCCAGCAGCCCTAGCGGGAGGACGAACACCGGGGAGCTGTTTTTT.

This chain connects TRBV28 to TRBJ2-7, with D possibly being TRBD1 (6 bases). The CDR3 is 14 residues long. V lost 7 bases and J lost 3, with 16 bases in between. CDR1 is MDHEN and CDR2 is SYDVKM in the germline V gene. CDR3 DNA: TGTGCCAGCACCCCCGGGACACCTCACTACGAGCAGTACTTC. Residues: CASTPGTPHYEQYF. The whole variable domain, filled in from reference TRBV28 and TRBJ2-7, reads DVKVTQSSRYLVKRTGEKVFLECVQDMDHENMFWYRQDPGLGLRLIYFSYDVKMKEKGDIPEGYSVSREKKERFSLILESASTNQTSMYLCASTPGTPHYEQYFGPGTRLTVT.

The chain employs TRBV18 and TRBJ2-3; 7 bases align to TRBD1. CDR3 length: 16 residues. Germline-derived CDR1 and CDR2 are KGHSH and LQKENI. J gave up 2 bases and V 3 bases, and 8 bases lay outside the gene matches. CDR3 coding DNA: TGTGCCAGCTCACCGGGGACAGTCCAACTCACAGATACGCAGTATTTT. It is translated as CASSPGTVQLTDTQYF.

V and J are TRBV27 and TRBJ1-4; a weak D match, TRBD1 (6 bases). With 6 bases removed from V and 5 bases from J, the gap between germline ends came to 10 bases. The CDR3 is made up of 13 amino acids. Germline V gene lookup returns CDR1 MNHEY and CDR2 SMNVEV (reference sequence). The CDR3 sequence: CASRGTSNEKLFF. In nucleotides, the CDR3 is TGTGCCAGCAGGGGGACATCAAATGAAAAACTGTTTTTT.

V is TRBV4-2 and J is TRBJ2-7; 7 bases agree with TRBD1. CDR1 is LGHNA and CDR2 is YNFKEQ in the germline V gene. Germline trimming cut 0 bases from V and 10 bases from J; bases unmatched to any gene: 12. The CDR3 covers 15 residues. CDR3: CASSQDGTEGVAQYF. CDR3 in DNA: TGTGCCAGCAGCCAAGACGGGACAGAGGGCGTCGCCCAGTACTTC.

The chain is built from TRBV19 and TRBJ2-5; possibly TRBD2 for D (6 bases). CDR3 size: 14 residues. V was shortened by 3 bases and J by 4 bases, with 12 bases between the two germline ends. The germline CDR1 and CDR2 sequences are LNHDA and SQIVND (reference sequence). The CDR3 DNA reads TGTGCCAGTAGTATCTCCGGGACTGCAGAGACCCAGTACTTC. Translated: CASSISGTAETQYF.

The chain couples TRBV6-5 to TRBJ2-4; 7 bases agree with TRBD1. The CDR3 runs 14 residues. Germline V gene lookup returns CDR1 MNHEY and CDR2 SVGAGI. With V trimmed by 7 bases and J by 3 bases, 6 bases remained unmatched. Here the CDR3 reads CASKPPGGKNIQYF. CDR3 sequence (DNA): TGTGCCAGCAAGCCCCCAGGGGGCAAAAACATTCAGTACTTC.

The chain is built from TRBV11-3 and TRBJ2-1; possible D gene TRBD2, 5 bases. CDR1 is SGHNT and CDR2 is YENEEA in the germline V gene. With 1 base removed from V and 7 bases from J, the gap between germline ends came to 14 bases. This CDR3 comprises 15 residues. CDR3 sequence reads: CASSLGGSFLNEQFF. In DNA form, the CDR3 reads TGTGCCAGCAGCTTAGGAGGGTCGTTCCTTAATGAGCAGTTCTTC. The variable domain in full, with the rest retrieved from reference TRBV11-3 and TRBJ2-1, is EAGVVQSPRYKIIEKKQPVAFWCNPISGHNTLYWYLQNLGQGPELLIRYENEEAVDDSQLPKDRFSAERLKGVDSTLKIQPAELGDSAVYLCASSLGGSFLNEQFFGPGTRLTVL.

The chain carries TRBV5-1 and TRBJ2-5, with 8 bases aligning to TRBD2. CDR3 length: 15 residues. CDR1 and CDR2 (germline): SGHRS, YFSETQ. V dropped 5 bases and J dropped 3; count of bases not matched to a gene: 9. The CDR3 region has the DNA TGCGCCAGCAGGCTAGCGGGCCCCCCGGAAGAGACCCAGTACTTC. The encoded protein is CASRLAGPPEETQYF.

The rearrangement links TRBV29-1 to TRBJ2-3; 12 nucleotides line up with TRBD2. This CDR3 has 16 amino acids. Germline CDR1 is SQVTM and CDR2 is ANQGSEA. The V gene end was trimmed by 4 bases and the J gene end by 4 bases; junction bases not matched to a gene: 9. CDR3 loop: CSVAPRLAGVADTQYF. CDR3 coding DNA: TGCAGCGTTGCCCCCCGACTAGCGGGAGTGGCAGATACGCAGTATTTT.

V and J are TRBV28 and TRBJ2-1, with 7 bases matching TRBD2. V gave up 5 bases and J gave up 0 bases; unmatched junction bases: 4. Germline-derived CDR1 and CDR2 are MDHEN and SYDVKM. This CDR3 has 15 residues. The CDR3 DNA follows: TGTGCCAGCAGTAAGGGCGGGAGCTCCTACAATGAGCAGTTCTTC. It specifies CASSKGGSSYNEQFF.

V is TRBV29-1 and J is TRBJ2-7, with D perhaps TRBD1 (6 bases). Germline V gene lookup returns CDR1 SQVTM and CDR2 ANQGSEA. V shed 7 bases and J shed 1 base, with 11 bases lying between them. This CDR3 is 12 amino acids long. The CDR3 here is CSGRDTSYEQYF. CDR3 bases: TGCAGCGGTCGGGACACTTCCTACGAGCAGTACTTC.

Here the CDR3 DNA reads TGTGCCAGCAGTTGGTCTAGCGGGAATTACGAGCAGTACTTC. This sequence encodes CASSWSSGNYEQYF. V gene TRBV28 combines with J gene TRBJ2-7, with 9 positions matching TRBD2. The ends lost 4 bases at V and 4 bases at J; junction bases unmatched: 5. The CDR3 loop spans 14 amino acids. Germline CDR1 is MDHEN and CDR2 is SYDVKM.

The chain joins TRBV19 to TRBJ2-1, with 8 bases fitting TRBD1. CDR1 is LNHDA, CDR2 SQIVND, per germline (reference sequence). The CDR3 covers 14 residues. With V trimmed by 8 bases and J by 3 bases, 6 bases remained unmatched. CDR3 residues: CASRQGANYNEQFF. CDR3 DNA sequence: TGTGCCAGTCGTCAGGGGGCGAACTACAATGAGCAGTTCTTC.

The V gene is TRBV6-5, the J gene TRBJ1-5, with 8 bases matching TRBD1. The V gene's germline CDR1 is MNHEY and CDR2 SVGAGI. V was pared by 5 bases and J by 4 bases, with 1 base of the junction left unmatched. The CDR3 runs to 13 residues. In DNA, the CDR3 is TGTGCCAGCAGTCGACAGGGGAATCAGCCCCAGCATTTT. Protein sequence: CASSRQGNQPQHF.

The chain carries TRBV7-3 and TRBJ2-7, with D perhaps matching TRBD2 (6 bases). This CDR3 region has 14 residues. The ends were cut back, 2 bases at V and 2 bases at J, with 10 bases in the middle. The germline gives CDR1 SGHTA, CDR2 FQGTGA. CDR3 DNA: TGTGCCAGCAGCTTAGGAGGGAAGACCTACGAGCAGTACTTC. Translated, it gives CASSLGGKTYEQYF.

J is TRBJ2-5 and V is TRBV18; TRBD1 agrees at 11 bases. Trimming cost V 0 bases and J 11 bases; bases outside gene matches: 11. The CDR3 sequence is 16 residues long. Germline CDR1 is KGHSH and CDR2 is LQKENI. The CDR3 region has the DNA TGTGCCAGCTCACCACCGAGGGGACAGGGGGAAGGAGAGCAGTACTTC. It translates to CASSPPRGQGEGEQYF.

DNA of the CDR3: TGTGCCAGCAGCTTTGTGCGGACTAGCGGATACTACAATGAGCAGTTCTTC. It translates to CASSFVRTSGYYNEQFF. The J gene is TRBJ2-1, the V gene TRBV5-4, with TRBD2 identical over 10 bases. The V and J ends lost 2 bases and 3 bases, in that order; junction bases with no gene match: 8. This CDR3 has 17 residues. Germline-derived CDR1 and CDR2 are SGHNT and YYREEE (reference sequence).

The CDR3 reads CASSRPGLAGGGELFF. DNA of the CDR3: TGTGCCAGCAGTCGTCCGGGACTAGCGGGAGGTGGGGAGCTGTTTTTT. The chain combines TRBV27 with TRBJ2-2, with TRBD2 identical over 15 bases. Germline V gives CDR1 MNHEY, CDR2 SMNVEV (reference sequence). The CDR3 is 16 amino acids. After removal of 5 bases from V and 8 bases from J, the junction contained 6 bases not matched to a gene.

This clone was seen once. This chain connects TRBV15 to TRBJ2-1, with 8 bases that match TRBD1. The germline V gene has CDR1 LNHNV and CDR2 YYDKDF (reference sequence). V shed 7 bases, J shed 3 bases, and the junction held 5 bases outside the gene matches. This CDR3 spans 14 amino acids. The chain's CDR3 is CATTRGTGYNEQFF. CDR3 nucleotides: TGTGCCACCACGCGCGGGACAGGCTACAATGAGCAGTTCTTC.

The CDR3, as DNA: TGTGCCAGCACCAAGACAGGGAACACTGAAGCTTTCTTT. This codes for CASTKTGNTEAFF. This rearrangement joins TRBV6-5 to TRBJ1-1; D perhaps matches TRBD1 (6 bases). The germline V gene encodes CDR1 MNHEY and CDR2 SVGAGI. V was cut by 7 bases and J by 1 base, with 10 bases left in between. This CDR3 is built from 13 residues.

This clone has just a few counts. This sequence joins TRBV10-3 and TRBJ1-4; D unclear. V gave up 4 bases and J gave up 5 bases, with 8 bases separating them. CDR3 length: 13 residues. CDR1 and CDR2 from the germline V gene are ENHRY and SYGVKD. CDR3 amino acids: CAISGGRNEKLFF. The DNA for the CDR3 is TGTGCCATCAGTGGAGGCCGGAATGAAAAACTGTTTTTT.